The sequence of this T cell receptor (beta chain) was determined in a study of identical twins. The table lists this clonotype with a few counts. Germline CDR1 MGHRA, CDR2 YSYEKL. V shed 1 base and J shed 8 bases, with 10 bases lying between them. The CDR3 is 13 residues long. One entry per CDR3 protein results from TCRdb running MiXCR on the 5' RACE reads. Of about 340,000 distinct CDR3 sequences detected, 10% to 15% appear once; the ten largest clones hold roughly 7.8%. The data also belong to a second study, concerning yellow fever vaccine responses in identical twins.

The clonotype comes from a woman aged 18 to 35 in good health. Source material: CD8+ T cells sorted from blood. J is TRBJ2-3 and V is TRBV4-1; D ambiguous. DNA of the CDR3: TGCGCCAGCAGCCAAGGGTTGGCTACTACGCAGTATTTT. Its protein is CASSQGLATTQYF.